The 7 T cell receptor beta chains given below trace back to one sample, sequenced in a study of blood T cells in healthy people across ages. For the second PCR, which ran for about 7 to 12 cycles, a sample-barcoded 5' primer and a J-beta primer mix were used. TCRdb called the 5' RACE reads again in MiXCR, with one record for every CDR3 protein. The sample consists of hundreds of thousands of distinct CDR3 sequences, nearly 25% of them appearing once. This same sample was also part of a study on T cells of mothers and their children.

Material: blood. These TCRs come from a boy between 10 and 17 years old in good health.

Only a few counts were recorded for this clonotype. The rearrangement links TRBV7-2 to TRBJ1-1, with D maybe TRBD1 (5 bases). The germline V and J ends were trimmed by 1 base and 3 bases, with 15 bases remaining between them. The length of the CDR3 is 16 residues. Germline V CDR1 and CDR2: SGHTA, FQGNSA. CDR3 loop: CASSLVGGNKDTEAFF. The CDR3 DNA reads as TGTGCCAGCAGCTTAGTCGGGGGGAATAAGGACACTGAAGCTTTCTTT.

This clonotype came up a few times. V usage is TRBV7-3 and J usage is TRBJ1-6; D gene unclear. Trimming removed 0 bases from V and 6 bases from J, with 6 bases in between. Germline V gene sequence: CDR1 SGHTA, CDR2 FQGTGA. The CDR3 loop spans 14 amino acids. The CDR3 nucleotides read TGTGCCAGCAGCTTAACCAGAACTAATTCACCCCTCCACTTT. It yields the protein CASSLTRTNSPLHF.

CDR3 nucleotides: TGTGCCAGCAGCACCCTCGAGGGATGGACAGATACGCAGTATTTT. Its protein product is CASSTLEGWTDTQYF. The chain couples TRBV21-1 to TRBJ2-3; no check of the table's D call, TRBD2, against the DNA was made. TRBV21-1 is a pseudogene locus. The CDR3 is made up of 15 amino acids.

The chain has TRBV20-1 and TRBJ2-7, with TRBD2 matching 9 bases. Germline V gene sequence: CDR1 DFQATT, CDR2 SNEGSKA (reference sequence). The CDR3 extends over 18 amino acids. V was pared by 2 bases and J by 0 bases, with 14 bases of the junction left unmatched. The CDR3 coding sequence is TGCAGTGCTAGACCCGCAAGATGGGAACTAGCGGGCTCCTACGAGCAGTACTTC. Translated, it gives CSARPARWELAGSYEQYF.

This clonotype was seen a handful of times. The J gene is TRBJ2-1, the V gene TRBV11-2, with 9 bases matching TRBD2. This CDR3 is 15 amino acids long. V was pared by 1 base and J by 8 bases, with 6 bases of the junction left unmatched. Germline CDR1 and CDR2: SGHAT and FQNNGV. The CDR3 coding sequence is TGTGCCAGCAGCTTAGTGGGGACTAGCTTTGATGAGCAGTTCTTC. It is translated as CASSLVGTSFDEQFF.

This clonotype was seen more than once but under ten times. The rearrangement joins TRBV13 to TRBJ2-5; possible D gene TRBD2, 5 bases. The J call may be in error: the DNA end matches TRBJ2-1 better. The germline V gene encodes CDR1 PRHDT and CDR2 FYEKMQ (reference sequence). The CDR3 is 14 amino acids. The CDR3 nucleotides read TGTGCCAGCAGCTCGGAGGAAGTCATCAATGAGCAGTTCTTC. Its translation is CASSSEEVINEQFF.

This chain joins TRBV2 and TRBJ2-7; TRBD1 agrees at 8 bases. Germline trimming cut 11 bases from V and 2 bases from J; bases unmatched to any gene: 8. Germline-derived CDR1 and CDR2 are SNHLY and FYNNEI. This CDR3 region has 13 residues. The DNA for the CDR3 is TGTGCCGGAAGGACAGGGAGTACCTACGAGCAGTACTTC. Protein: CAGRTGSTYEQYF.